This T cell receptor beta chain was captured in a study of tumor-infiltrating lymphocytes in primary liver carcinoma. Between roughly 20 and 33 mg of unsorted bulk tissue served as the source from which RNA and DNA were co-extracted. Starting material of 500 to 600 ng total RNA yielded TCR beta cDNA via a constant-region primer. Each TCR beta library was derived from three nested multiplex PCR rounds that employed slightly modified ARM-PCR. One entry per CDR3 protein results from TCRdb running MiXCR on the multiplex PCR reads. The sample has more than 40,000 distinct CDR3 sequences, over 65% seen once. Regarding this clonotype: The junction shows a germline mismatch at one end, possibly a read error.

The sequencing input was liver tumor tissue from sampling region 5. Described subset: tumor region T5, tumor centre. The clonotype comes from a man aged 40-49 years with primary liver carcinoma and hepatitis B virus infection.

CDR3 bases: TGTGCCAGCGGCCTTTGGACAGGGGTGAAAGCTGGGGCCGACGTCCTGACTTTC. Encoded protein: CASGLWTGVKAGADVLTF. The chain recombines TRBV6-5 with TRBJ2-6; TRBD1 matches 9 bases. Per germline, CDR1 MNHEY and CDR2 SVGAGI. The length of the CDR3 is 18 residues.